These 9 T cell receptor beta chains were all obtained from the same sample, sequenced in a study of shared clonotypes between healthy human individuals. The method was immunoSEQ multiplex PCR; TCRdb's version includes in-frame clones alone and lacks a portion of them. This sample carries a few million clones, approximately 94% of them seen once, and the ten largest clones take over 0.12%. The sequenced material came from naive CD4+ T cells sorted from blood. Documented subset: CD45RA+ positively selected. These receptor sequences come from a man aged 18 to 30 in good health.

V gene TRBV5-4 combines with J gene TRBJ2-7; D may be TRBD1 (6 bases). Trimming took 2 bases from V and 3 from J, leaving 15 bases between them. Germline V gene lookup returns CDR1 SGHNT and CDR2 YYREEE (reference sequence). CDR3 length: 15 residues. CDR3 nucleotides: TGTGCCAGCAGCTTAAACGACAGGCACGGCTACGAGCAGTACTTC. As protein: CASSLNDRHGYEQYF.

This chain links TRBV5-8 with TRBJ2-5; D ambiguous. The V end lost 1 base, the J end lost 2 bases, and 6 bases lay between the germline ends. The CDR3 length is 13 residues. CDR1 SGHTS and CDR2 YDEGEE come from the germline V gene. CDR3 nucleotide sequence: TGTGCCAGCAGCTTGTGGCGGCAAGAGACCCAGTACTTC. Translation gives CASSLWRQETQYF.

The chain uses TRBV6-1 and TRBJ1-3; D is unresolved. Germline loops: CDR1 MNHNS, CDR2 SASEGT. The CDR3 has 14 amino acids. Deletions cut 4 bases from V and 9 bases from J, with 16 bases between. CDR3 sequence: CASSVARILVTIYF. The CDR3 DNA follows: TGTGCCAGCAGTGTAGCCAGGATCCTGGTCACCATATATTTT.

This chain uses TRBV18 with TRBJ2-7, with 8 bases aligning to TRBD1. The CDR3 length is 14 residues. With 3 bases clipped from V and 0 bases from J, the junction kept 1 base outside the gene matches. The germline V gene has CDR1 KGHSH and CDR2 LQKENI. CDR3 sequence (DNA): TGTGCCAGCTCACCGACAGGGGACTCCTACGAGCAGTACTTC. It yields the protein CASSPTGDSYEQYF.

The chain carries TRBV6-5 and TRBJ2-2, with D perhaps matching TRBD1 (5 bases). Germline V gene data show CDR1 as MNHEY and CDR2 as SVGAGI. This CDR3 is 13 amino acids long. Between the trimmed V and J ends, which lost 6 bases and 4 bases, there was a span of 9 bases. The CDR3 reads CASRPGSTGELFF. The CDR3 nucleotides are TGTGCCAGCAGGCCAGGGTCCACCGGGGAGCTGTTTTTT.

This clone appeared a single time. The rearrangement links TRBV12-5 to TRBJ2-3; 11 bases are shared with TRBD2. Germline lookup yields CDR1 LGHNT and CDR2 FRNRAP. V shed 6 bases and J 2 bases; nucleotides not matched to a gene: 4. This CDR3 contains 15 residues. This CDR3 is CASGKTSGTTDTQYF. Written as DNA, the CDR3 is TGTGCTAGTGGCAAGACTAGCGGGACCACAGATACGCAGTATTTT.

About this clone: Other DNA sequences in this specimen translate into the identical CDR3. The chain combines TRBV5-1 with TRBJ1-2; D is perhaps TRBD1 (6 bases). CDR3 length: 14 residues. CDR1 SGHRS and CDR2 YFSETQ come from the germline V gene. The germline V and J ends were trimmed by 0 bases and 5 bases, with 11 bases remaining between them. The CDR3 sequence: CASSLEGGGYGYTF. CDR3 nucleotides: TGCGCCAGCAGCTTGGAGGGGGGCGGATATGGCTACACCTTC. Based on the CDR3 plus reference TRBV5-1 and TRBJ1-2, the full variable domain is KAGVTQTPRYLIKTRGQQVTLSCSPISGHRSVSWYQQTPGQGLQFLFEYFSETQRNKGNFPGRFSGRQFSNSRSEMNVSTLELGDSALYLCASSLEGGGYGYTFGSGTRLTVV.

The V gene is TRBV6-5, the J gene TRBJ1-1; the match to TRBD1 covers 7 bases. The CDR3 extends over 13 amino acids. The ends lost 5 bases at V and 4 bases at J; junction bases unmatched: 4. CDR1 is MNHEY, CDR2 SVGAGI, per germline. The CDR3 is CASSADRATEAFF. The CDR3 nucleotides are TGTGCCAGCAGTGCAGACAGGGCCACTGAAGCTTTCTTT.

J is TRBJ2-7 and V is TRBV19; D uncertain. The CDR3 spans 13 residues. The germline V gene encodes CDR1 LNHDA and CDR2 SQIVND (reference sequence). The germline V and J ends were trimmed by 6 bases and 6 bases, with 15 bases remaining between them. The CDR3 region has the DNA TGTGCCAGTAGCCCGTCGTCCATCCCCGAGCAGTACTTC. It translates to CASSPSSIPEQYF.